Below are 16 T cell receptor beta chains sequenced from a single sample in a study of shared clonotypes between healthy human individuals. CD45RO-negative, CCR7-selected cells formed the naive CD8 fraction, which excluded terminally differentiated effector memory CD45RA+ cells. Produced via immunoSEQ multiplex PCR; TCRdb's table is partial and in-frame only. The sample includes fewer than 1 million clones, about 96% of them seen just once. Material for sequencing was naive CD8+ T cells sorted from blood. These receptors were obtained from a man aged 25-45 years in good health.

This rearrangement joins TRBV28 to TRBJ1-4; D perhaps matches TRBD1 (5 bases). The V gene's germline CDR1 is MDHEN and CDR2 SYDVKM. The CDR3 consists of 15 residues. V was clipped by 5 bases and J by 3 bases, with 13 bases between them. The CDR3 DNA follows: TGTGCCAGCAGTCCCCTGGGGGAACCTAATGAAAAACTGTTTTTT. This translates into CASSPLGEPNEKLFF.

V is TRBV2 and J is TRBJ2-1; D call uncertain. Germline values: CDR1 SNHLY, CDR2 FYNNEI. This CDR3 has 13 amino acids. With 4 bases removed from V and 7 bases from J, the gap between germline ends came to 11 bases. The DNA of the CDR3 is TGTGCCAGCAGTGGGGGTATGTGGAATGAGCAGTTCTTC. Translating it yields CASSGGMWNEQFF.

This clone has only one observation. The chain links TRBV7-6 to TRBJ2-3, with D possibly being TRBD1 (5 bases). Trimming removed 1 base from V and 0 bases from J, with 8 bases in between. CDR1 SGHVS and CDR2 FNYEAQ come from the germline V gene. The CDR3 is 15 amino acids. CDR3 sequence: CASSLVPGSTDTQYF. Written as DNA, the CDR3 is TGTGCCAGCAGCTTAGTACCAGGGAGCACAGATACGCAGTATTTT.

The rearrangement links TRBV27 to TRBJ1-5, with D possibly TRBD1 on 5 matching bases. CDR1 and CDR2 (germline): MNHEY, SMNVEV (reference sequence). The ends were cut back, 5 bases at V and 6 bases at J, with 14 bases in the middle. The CDR3 extends over 14 amino acids. CDR3 sequence (DNA): TGTGCCAGCAGTCCAGGTGGGGCGCGTCAGCCCCAGCATTTT. Amino acids: CASSPGGARQPQHF.

The V call is TRBV5-1, the J call TRBJ2-1, with TRBD2 matching 7 bases. The V segment lost 2 bases and the J segment 7 bases; nucleotides outside the gene matches: 9. CDR1 and CDR2 from the germline V gene are SGHRS and YFSETQ. The CDR3 is 15 residues long. CDR3 in amino acids: CASSFATSSKNEQFF. In nucleotides, the CDR3 is TGCGCCAGCAGCTTTGCGACTAGCAGTAAAAATGAGCAGTTCTTC. Full variable domain (missing parts from reference TRBV5-1 and TRBJ2-1): KAGVTQTPRYLIKTRGQQVTLSCSPISGHRSVSWYQQTPGQGLQFLFEYFSETQRNKGNFPGRFSGRQFSNSRSEMNVSTLELGDSALYLCASSFATSSKNEQFFGPGTRLTVL.

This chain uses TRBV18 with TRBJ2-6; possible D gene TRBD2, 5 bases. The length of the CDR3 is 18 residues. Trimming left V 3 bases short and J 6 bases short, with 21 bases between. Per germline, CDR1 KGHSH and CDR2 LQKENI. The CDR3, as DNA: TGTGCCAGCTCACCTATAGCCTTCAACGGAGGATCGGCCAACGTCCTGACTTTC. Its translation is CASSPIAFNGGSANVLTF. The variable domain in full, with the rest retrieved from reference TRBV18 and TRBJ2-6, is NAGVMQNPRHLVRRRGQEARLRCSPMKGHSHVYWYRQLPEEGLKFMVYLQKENIIDESGMPKERFSAEFPKEGPSILRIQQVVRGDSAAYFCASSPIAFNGGSANVLTFGAGSRLTVL.

CDR3 DNA sequence: TGTGCCAGCAGCTCCTTTGATCCTACAGGGCCCCGGGAGCAGTACTTC. It translates to CASSSFDPTGPREQYF. This chain connects TRBV5-4 to TRBJ2-7; perhaps TRBD1 as D (6 bases). Germline V gives CDR1 SGHNT, CDR2 YYREEE (reference sequence). CDR3 size: 16 residues. Trimming shortened V by 3 bases and J by 7 bases, and 23 bases separated the two germline ends. The variable domain in full, with the rest retrieved from reference TRBV5-4 and TRBJ2-7, is ETGVTQSPTHLIKTRGQQVTLRCSSQSGHNTVSWYQQALGQGPQFIFQYYREEENGRGNFPPRFSGLQFPNYSSELNVNALELDDSALYLCASSSFDPTGPREQYFGPGTRLTVT.

This clone was recorded once. This chain joins TRBV7-2 and TRBJ2-7; TRBD2 matches 8 bases. V gave up 8 bases and J gave up 3 bases; unmatched junction bases: 6. There are 13 residues in the CDR3. CDR1 is SGHTA, CDR2 FQGNSA, per germline. The CDR3 DNA follows: TGTGCCAGCGCAGCGGGAGCACGCTACGAGCAGTACTTC. Translating gives CASAAGARYEQYF.

CDR3 sequence (DNA): TGTGCCAGCAGCTTCTCGGGAGATGAGCAGTTCTTC. Its translation: CASSFSGDEQFF. V and J are TRBV5-4 and TRBJ2-1; possibly TRBD2 for D (6 bases). Trimming removed 2 bases from V and 8 bases from J, with 8 bases in between. The length of the CDR3 is 12 residues. CDR1 is SGHNT, CDR2 YYREEE, per germline (reference sequence).

This clone was observed once. The J gene is TRBJ2-7, the V gene TRBV13; a possible D gene is TRBD2 (6 bases). The CDR3 runs to 12 residues. V lost 5 bases and J 8 bases, leaving 13 bases between the germline ends. Germline assignment: CDR1 PRHDT and CDR2 FYEKMQ (reference sequence). The CDR3 here is CASSTGWTKQYF. The CDR3 coding sequence is TGTGCCAGCAGCACCGGTTGGACTAAGCAGTACTTC.

The gene calls are TRBV2 and TRBJ2-1, with a tentative D call TRBD2 (5 bases). The CDR3 covers 16 residues. The V and J ends lost 7 bases and 0 bases respectively, with 16 bases between them. Per germline, CDR1 SNHLY and CDR2 FYNNEI. CDR3 protein: CASIGRRAVSYNEQFF. The CDR3 DNA reads TGTGCCAGCATCGGGCGTCGAGCGGTCTCCTACAATGAGCAGTTCTTC.

This sequence joins TRBV5-5 and TRBJ2-7; D may be TRBD2 (6 bases). This CDR3 is 13 amino acids long. Germline CDR1 SGHKS, CDR2 YYEKEE (reference sequence). Trimming cost V 3 bases and J 5 bases, with 12 bases left between them. CDR3 amino acids: CASSSWEENEQYF. CDR3 coding DNA: TGTGCCAGCAGCTCCTGGGAGGAGAACGAGCAGTACTTC. Full variable domain (rest looked up from reference TRBV5-5 and TRBJ2-7): DAGVTQSPTHLIKTRGQQVTLRCSPISGHKSVSWYQQVLGQGPQFIFQYYEKEERGRGNFPDRFSARQFPNYSSELNVNALLLGDSALYLCASSSWEENEQYFGPGTRLTVT.

The chain is built from TRBV5-1 and TRBJ1-1, with a possible D match to TRBD1 (6 bases). In germline, CDR1 is SGHRS, CDR2 YFSETQ. The CDR3 runs 15 residues. Trimming removed 5 bases from V and 1 base from J, with 15 bases in between. CDR3 DNA: TGCGCCAGCAGAGAGTTGGGGGGCGGGAACACTGAAGCTTTCTTT. Protein product: CASRELGGGNTEAFF.

The chain couples TRBV7-8 to TRBJ1-4, with TRBD1 matching 7 bases. This CDR3 contains 15 residues. Germline-derived CDR1 and CDR2 are SGHVS and FQNEAQ. After removal of 5 bases from V and 4 bases from J, the junction contained 7 bases not matched to a gene. The DNA of the CDR3 is TGTGCCAGCAGCCCCTCGACAGGGATTAATGAAAAACTGTTTTTT. Translating gives CASSPSTGINEKLFF.

V gene TRBV6-5 combines with J gene TRBJ2-7; D unresolved. The V gene lost 0 bases and the J gene lost 3 bases, with 9 bases spanning the gap. CDR1 and CDR2 (germline): MNHEY, SVGAGI. The length of the CDR3 is 14 residues. The CDR3 DNA reads as TGTGCCAGCAGTTACTCGCGGACCGGCTACGAGCAGTACTTC. This translates into CASSYSRTGYEQYF.

The CDR3 reads CATQGRDRGLATNEKLFF. CDR3 nucleotides: TGTGCCACCCAAGGCCGGGACAGGGGCTTGGCAACTAATGAAAAACTGTTTTTT. J is TRBJ1-4 and V is TRBV28, with 10 bases lining up with TRBD1. The germline CDR1 and CDR2 sequences are MDHEN and SYDVKM. This CDR3 contains 18 residues. J was trimmed by 0 bases and V by 10 bases; bases with no gene match: 14.